This T cell receptor beta chain was profiled in a study of blood T cell repertoires in COVID-19. This CDR3 spans 20 amino acids. Between the trimmed V and J ends, which lost 2 bases and 2 bases, there was a span of 26 bases. Measured with immunoSEQ multiplex PCR; TCRdb has only the in-frame clones, and not every one. The data contain around 130,000 clones, roughly 87% of them singletons. The age range of participants was about 18 to 90 years, with residence in about two dozen US areas. The chain couples TRBV5-3 to TRBJ1-5; perhaps TRBD1 as D (6 bases). TRBV5-3 is given ORF status, its function remaining uncertain. Input material: PBMCs or T cells enriched from blood (not recorded which). This clonotype originated in a man younger than 40 who had recovered from COVID-19. The CDR3 nucleotides read TGTGCCAGAAGCTTTTTATCTGTCAGGGGCTCCAGGTATGGCAATCAGCCCCAGCATTTT. This codes for CARSFLSVRGSRYGNQPQHF.